Each of the 22 T cell receptor beta chains below was sequenced from the same sample in a study of post-analysis software for immune sequencing data. cDNA libraries of TCR beta carried unique molecular identifiers. TCRdb called the PCR reads again in MiXCR, with one record for every CDR3 protein. The data contain some 800,000 distinct CDR3 sequences, under 60% of them singletons. No antigen is known for these receptors. Whole-study findings and limits: Roughly 5 TRBV segments occurring more often in patients than controls included TRBV5-6, TRBV5-1 and TRBV20-1.

The material sequenced was blood. Every receptor here comes from a girl aged 10-17 years with multiple sclerosis.

The chain joins TRBV7-9 to TRBJ2-7, with D perhaps assigned TRBD1 or TRBD2 (7 bases each). Trimming stripped 3 bases from V and 4 bases from J, with 13 bases between. The CDR3 runs 14 residues. Germline CDR1 reads SEHNR; CDR2 reads FQNEAQ (reference sequence). This CDR3 is CASSFAGGGYEQYF. The CDR3 DNA follows: TGTGCCAGCAGCTTCGCAGGGGGGGGTTACGAGCAGTACTTC.

This clonotype was detected only a few times. The chain combines TRBV29-1 with TRBJ2-3; D is ambiguous. The V and J ends lost 6 bases and 1 base respectively, with 11 bases between them. Germline V gene lookup returns CDR1 SQVTM and CDR2 ANQGSEA. This CDR3 comprises 13 residues. CDR3 sequence (DNA): TGCAGCGTGTCCGGAACGCGCACAGATACGCAGTATTTT. This translates into CSVSGTRTDTQYF.

This clonotype was recorded once. The chain carries TRBV12-3 or TRBV12-4 and TRBJ2-5; 8 nucleotides agree with TRBD2. The CDR3 is 12 amino acids. Germline trimming cut 8 bases from V and 4 bases from J; bases unmatched to any gene: 3. The CDR3 sequence is CASGAGVETQYF. CDR3 DNA: TGTGCCAGCGGAGCGGGAGTAGAGACCCAGTACTTC.

The J gene is TRBJ2-7, the V gene TRBV6-2 or TRBV6-3, with TRBD1 matching over 9 bases. Germline V gene sequence: CDR1 MNHEY, CDR2 SVGEGT. The CDR3 is made up of 13 amino acids. V trimming: 1 base; J trimming: 9 bases; junction bases outside the gene matches: 4. DNA for the CDR3: TGTGCCAGCAGTTACTGGGACAGGGTGGCGCAGTACTTC. Its protein product is CASSYWDRVAQYF.

This clonotype was detected a few times. This sequence joins TRBV7-8 and TRBJ2-5; no definite D call. With the DNA end fitting TRBJ2-7 better, the J assignment may be wrong. This CDR3 has 14 amino acids. CDR1 is SGHVS, CDR2 FQNEAQ, per germline. CDR3 nucleotides: TGTGCCAGCAGCTTAGCCAGATCCGTCCGCGAGCAGTACTTC. Translating gives CASSLARSVREQYF.

The chain recombines TRBV7-2 with TRBJ1-6, with no clear D. The V and J ends lost 1 base and 9 bases respectively, with 10 bases between them. The length of the CDR3 is 14 residues. CDR1 and CDR2 from the germline V gene are SGHTA and FQGNSA. The CDR3 here is CASSLEARSSPLHF. In nucleotides, the CDR3 is TGTGCCAGCAGCTTAGAGGCCAGAAGTTCACCCCTCCACTTT.

This clonotype appeared a few times. The chain uses TRBV20-1 and TRBJ1-1, with D tentatively TRBD1 (6 bases). CDR1 and CDR2 from the germline V gene are DFQATT and SNEGSKA (reference sequence). Trimming cost V 1 base and J 1 base, with 10 bases left between them. This CDR3 contains 14 residues. The CDR3 sequence: CSARAGAQNTEAFF. The CDR3 coding sequence is TGCAGTGCTAGAGCAGGGGCCCAGAACACTGAAGCTTTCTTT.

J is TRBJ2-5 and V is TRBV6-1, with 13 bases fitting TRBD2. The CDR3 totals 16 residues. The junction had 8 bases not matched to a gene; V was cut back by 6 bases and J by 4 bases. Germline values: CDR1 MNHNS, CDR2 SASEGT. In DNA, the CDR3 is TGTGCCAGCAGACTAGCGGGAGGGGTATCGCGAGAGACCCAGTACTTC. Residues: CASRLAGGVSRETQYF.

This clonotype came up a few times. The chain has TRBV11-2 and TRBJ2-7; 8 positions match TRBD2. V lost 1 base and J lost 5; bases outside the gene matches: 7. Per the germline V gene, CDR1 is SGHAT and CDR2 is FQNNGV. The CDR3 length is 15 residues. The CDR3 DNA sequence: TGTGCCAGCAGCTTAGGTCCTAGCGGGTCCCACGAGCAGTACTTC. Its translation: CASSLGPSGSHEQYF.

This clonotype was detected a few times. The chain joins TRBV9 to TRBJ2-5; 7 bases map to TRBD1. CDR3 length: 15 amino acids. Trimming took 1 base from V and 2 from J; bases not matched to a gene: 5. Germline-derived CDR1 and CDR2 are SGDLS and YYNGEE. CDR3 sequence (DNA): TGTGCCAGCAGCGTATCAGGGGGACAGCAAGAGACCCAGTACTTC. Translation gives CASSVSGGQQETQYF.

This clonotype has more than one count but fewer than ten. The gene calls are TRBV27 and TRBJ2-7, with 7 bases fitting TRBD2. The germline V gene encodes CDR1 MNHEY and CDR2 SMNVEV (reference sequence). With V trimmed by 7 bases and J by 3 bases, 6 bases remained unmatched. This CDR3 comprises 13 residues. CDR3 sequence: CASKTGGHYEQYF. The CDR3 DNA sequence: TGTGCCAGCAAAACGGGAGGCCACTACGAGCAGTACTTC.

Worth noting for this clonotype: Just one base apart from a much larger clone, this may be a read error. The J gene is TRBJ1-2, the V gene TRBV6-5, with 9 bases identical to TRBD1. The CDR3 runs to 15 residues. Germline values: CDR1 MNHEY, CDR2 SVGAGI. V shed 4 bases and J 6 bases; nucleotides not matched to a gene: 9. DNA for the CDR3: TGTGCCAGCAGTTTGGGAACCGGGACAGGGCATGGCTACACCTTC. This codes for CASSLGTGTGHGYTF.

The chain carries TRBV20-1 and TRBJ1-6; D gene uncertain. V was pared by 0 bases and J by 0 bases, with 12 bases between. The CDR3 runs 17 residues. Per germline, CDR1 DFQATT and CDR2 SNEGSKA (reference sequence). CDR3: CSARDRDMSSYNSPLHF. CDR3 nucleotide sequence: TGCAGTGCTAGAGATCGAGACATGAGCTCCTATAATTCACCCCTCCACTTT.

CDR3 region: CASSPGTGEQEQYF. For the CDR3, the DNA is TGTGCCAGCAGCCCTGGGACAGGGGAGCAGGAGCAGTACTTC. This chain connects TRBV7-9 to TRBJ2-5, with 10 bases aligning to TRBD1. This CDR3 has 14 residues. J lost 11 bases, V lost 5 bases, and 11 bases had no gene match. The germline V gene encodes CDR1 SEHNR and CDR2 FQNEAQ (reference sequence).

The V call is TRBV20-1, the J call TRBJ2-5; the D is unclear. TRBJ2-7 explains the end of the DNA better; the J call may be wrong. Germline values: CDR1 DFQATT, CDR2 SNEGSKA (reference sequence). The CDR3 extends over 15 amino acids. The CDR3, as DNA: TGCAGTGCCGATCTCACCGGACCTTCGACGTACGAGCAGTACTTC. Protein product: CSADLTGPSTYEQYF.

The V and J genes are TRBV11-2 and TRBJ2-1, with TRBD1 as a possible D gene (6 bases). Germline V gene sequence: CDR1 SGHAT, CDR2 FQNNGV. This CDR3 is 17 amino acids long. V lost 0 bases and J 3 bases, leaving 15 bases between the germline ends. The CDR3 sequence is CASSLDRRQGIYNEQFF. The CDR3 DNA is TGTGCCAGCAGCTTAGATAGGAGGCAGGGGATCTACAATGAGCAGTTCTTC. Complete variable domain (other parts from reference TRBV11-2 and TRBJ2-1): EAGVAQSPRYKIIEKRQSVAFWCNPISGHATLYWYQQILGQGPKLLIQFQNNGVVDDSQLPKDRFSAERLKGVDSTLKIQPAKLEDSAVYLCASSLDRRQGIYNEQFFGPGTRLTVL.

The chain uses TRBV24-1 and TRBJ1-5, with 11 bases identical to TRBD1. The CDR3 extends over 16 amino acids. Germline CDR1 and CDR2: KGHDR and SFDVKD. The junction had 3 bases not matched to a gene; V was cut back by 3 bases and J by 3 bases. CDR3 amino acids: CATSDRDRGNNQPQHF. The CDR3 bases are TGTGCCACCAGTGATAGGGACAGGGGGAACAATCAGCCCCAGCATTTT.

This clonotype has a single count. The chain combines TRBV27 with TRBJ2-7; D is perhaps TRBD1 or TRBD2 (5 bases each). Looked up from germline, CDR1 is MNHEY and CDR2 is SMNVEV (reference sequence). CDR3 length equals 16 residues. Trimming removed 5 bases at V and 6 bases at J, with 23 bases between. CDR3 sequence: CASSPTAGSRRVEQYF. As DNA, the CDR3 is TGTGCCAGCAGTCCGACCGCAGGGAGCAGGAGAGTCGAGCAGTACTTC.

The chain joins TRBV27 to TRBJ2-7; D is perhaps TRBD1 or TRBD2 (5 bases each). Germline lookup yields CDR1 MNHEY and CDR2 SMNVEV (reference sequence). The CDR3 extends over 17 amino acids. V was pared by 5 bases and J by 3 bases, with 23 bases between. The CDR3 region is CASSLAPGQGASYEQYF. The CDR3 region has the DNA TGTGCCAGCAGTCTGGCCCCCGGGCAGGGAGCTAGCTACGAGCAGTACTTC.

The chain combines TRBV6-5 with TRBJ2-3, with a weak D call TRBD1 (5 bases). The germline gives CDR1 MNHEY, CDR2 SVGAGI. This CDR3 has 12 residues. V dropped 5 bases and J dropped 5 bases, with 8 bases sitting between them. The CDR3 sequence is CASSPREDTQYF. The CDR3 DNA sequence: TGTGCCAGCAGTCCCAGGGAAGATACGCAGTATTTT.

The sample holds a few counts of this clonotype. The rearrangement links TRBV6-6 to TRBJ2-7, with TRBD1 matching over 8 bases. The CDR3 sequence is 17 residues long. Germline V gene sequence: CDR1 MNHNY, CDR2 SVGAGI (reference sequence). J was trimmed by 3 bases and V by 0 bases; bases with no gene match: 10. CDR3 bases: TGTGCCAGCAGTTACTCCACCGCAGGGACAGGATACTACGAGCAGTACTTC. Its translation is CASSYSTAGTGYYEQYF.

Notes on this clonotype: Sequence at one end of the junction differs from germline and may be a read error. V usage is TRBV6-1 and J usage is TRBJ2-4; tentatively, D is TRBD1 (9 bases). This CDR3 is built from 17 residues. Germline-derived CDR1 and CDR2 are MNHNS and SASEGT. CDR3 coding DNA: TGCGCCAGTAGCCAATCTCCGCTGGACAGGGGAGCGGGGGAGCAGTACTTC. This sequence encodes CASSQSPLDRGAGEQYF.